Each of the 8 T cell receptor beta chains below was sequenced from the same sample in a study of cytomegalovirus exposure and HLA in healthy donors. Use of 60 Vbeta and 13 Jbeta primers characterized the PCR. Repertoires were generated with immunoSEQ multiplex PCR, while TCRdb's copy carries only in-frame clones and drops some. The sample includes some 150,000 clones, approximately 87% of them seen just once. The material sequenced was PBMCs. The receptors were sampled from a man aged 40-50 years in good health and CMV-seronegative.

The chain is built from TRBV4-3 and TRBJ1-3, with 8 bases aligning to TRBD1. Germline loops: CDR1 LGHNA, CDR2 YSLEER. This CDR3 comprises 14 residues. The ends lost 4 bases at V and 4 bases at J; junction bases unmatched: 3. CDR3 bases: TGCGCCAGCAGCCCGACAGGGGTGGGAAACACCATATATTTT. Its protein product is CASSPTGVGNTIYF.

This clone appeared a single time. The rearrangement uses TRBV30 and TRBJ1-1, with D possibly being TRBD1 (5 bases). Trimming removed 1 base from V and 10 bases from J, with 19 bases in between. The CDR3 length is 14 residues. Germline-derived CDR1 and CDR2 are GTSNPN and SVGIG (reference sequence). The CDR3 loop is CAWSGRQGIVGAFF. In DNA, the CDR3 is TGTGCCTGGAGTGGGCGCCAGGGTATCGTGGGAGCTTTCTTT.

The J gene is TRBJ2-3, the V gene TRBV19, with 13 bases fitting TRBD2. CDR1 LNHDA and CDR2 SQIVND come from the germline V gene (reference sequence). The CDR3 spans 17 residues. The V gene end was trimmed by 2 bases and the J gene end by 3 bases; junction bases not matched to a gene: 5. CDR3 amino acids: CASSIRGLAGVTDTQYF. The CDR3 nucleotides are TGTGCCAGTAGTATACGAGGACTAGCGGGAGTTACAGATACGCAGTATTTT.

The chain couples TRBV30 to TRBJ2-2; D not resolved. Trimming took 1 base from V and 6 from J, leaving 6 bases between them. The CDR3 sequence is 12 residues long. Germline CDR1 is GTSNPN and CDR2 is SVGIG (reference sequence). The CDR3 DNA is TGTGCCTGGAGTGGCAGGTCCGGGGAGCTGTTTTTT. It codes for CAWSGRSGELFF.

The V call is TRBV19, the J call TRBJ2-1; TRBD2 agrees at 9 bases. V was clipped by 3 bases and J by 8 bases; unmatched bases: 11. CDR3 length: 16 residues. Germline lookup yields CDR1 LNHDA and CDR2 SQIVND (reference sequence). CDR3 nucleotide sequence: TGTGCCAGTAGTATCTCGGGCGGGGGGGCAATCTATGAGCAGTTCTTC. Its translation: CASSISGGGAIYEQFF.

As for this clone: Other DNA sequences in the same sample also yield this CDR3. V is TRBV2 and J is TRBJ1-5; 7 bases fit TRBD1. The V gene's germline CDR1 is SNHLY and CDR2 FYNNEI. The CDR3 has 13 residues. V shed 8 bases, J shed 2 bases, and the junction held 3 bases outside the gene matches. CDR3 amino acids: CASGGTGNQPQHF. CDR3 DNA sequence: TGTGCCAGCGGAGGGACAGGCAATCAGCCCCAGCATTTT.

This clone was seen only once. This sequence joins TRBV27 and TRBJ1-2, with D maybe TRBD1 (6 bases). This CDR3 comprises 15 residues. V lost 8 bases, J lost 4 bases, and 20 bases lay in between. Germline lookup yields CDR1 MNHEY and CDR2 SMNVEV (reference sequence). This chain's CDR3 is CASPRLGGAGYGYTF. CDR3 nucleotide sequence: TGTGCCAGCCCACGGTTGGGGGGGGCGGGCTATGGCTACACCTTC.

The chain couples TRBV7-8 to TRBJ1-1; TRBD1 matches 11 bases. CDR3 length: 15 amino acids. The ends lost 6 bases at V and 1 base at J; junction bases unmatched: 4. Germline V CDR1 and CDR2: SGHVS, FQNEAQ. CDR3 DNA sequence: TGTGCCAGCAGGGACAGGGGGCGGACGAACACTGAAGCTTTCTTT. Its protein product is CASRDRGRTNTEAFF.